This entry describes one T cell receptor (beta chain). Each depressed patient was matched pairwise with a non-depressed control on sex, age, current smoking status and body mass index. Assay used: immunoSEQ multiplex PCR; TCRdb lists only in-frame clones, some missing. The sample lists about 19,000 clones; more than 85% were seen once. This sample stems from a study of untreated major depressive disorder. This sequence originates from a woman between 35 and 50 years old with major depressive disorder. The sample was CD4+ T cells from PBMCs.

CDR3 sequence reads: CASSVVADRQETQYF. The CDR3 DNA reads TGCGCCAGCAGCGTAGTAGCGGATAGGCAAGAGACCCAGTACTTC. The chain carries TRBV5-1 and TRBJ2-5, with D possibly being TRBD2 (6 bases). V was trimmed by 4 bases and J by 2 bases, leaving 15 bases between them. The germline CDR1 and CDR2 sequences are SGHRS and YFSETQ. CDR3 length: 15 residues. The full variable domain, with the rest looked up from reference TRBV5-1 and TRBJ2-5, is KAGVTQTPRYLIKTRGQQVTLSCSPISGHRSVSWYQQTPGQGLQFLFEYFSETQRNKGNFPGRFSGRQFSNSRSEMNVSTLELGDSALYLCASSVVADRQETQYFGPGTRLLVL.